These T cell receptor beta chains were read from a single sample in a study of blood T cell repertoires in COVID-19. The repertoire was sequenced with immunoSEQ multiplex PCR; TCRdb's copy has only in-frame clones and lacks some. The sample carries roughly 250,000 clones, approximately 80% recorded once. Material for sequencing was peripheral blood. The receptors originated from a woman in her forties with active or convalescent COVID-19. Both conserved end residues are part of each CDR3. D genes are given only for firm matches. For some rows the clone size is stated as once, few or many, or as a class when expanded; others skip it.

cdr3_length,v_call,d_call,clone_size,j_call,cdr3_nt,cdr3_aa
17,TRBV4-2,TRBD2,-,TRBJ2-2,TGTGCCAGCAGCCAAGATAGCGGGGGCCTGAACACCGGGGAGCTGTTTTTT,CASSQDSGGLNTGELFF
14,TRBV7-2,-,-,TRBJ1-3,TGTGCCAGCAGCTTCCCCGGGGTTGGAAACACCATATATTTT,CASSFPGVGNTIYF
13,TRBV5-1,TRBD1,-,TRBJ1-1,TGCGCCAGCAGCTCCACAGGGGGCACTGAAGCTTTCTTT,CASSSTGGTEAFF
13,TRBV29-1,TRBD1,-,TRBJ1-2,TGCAGCGTTGATAAAGGGGGCGCGAATGGCTACACCTTC,CSVDKGGANGYTF
14,TRBV11-3,TRBD1,-,TRBJ1-1,TGTGCCAGCAGCTCCGGACAGGGAGACACTGAAGCTTTCTTT,CASSSGQGDTEAFF
15,TRBV11-2,-,-,TRBJ1-5,TGTGCCAGCAGCTTAGCTGGGGGCCCATCCCAGCCCCAGCATTTT,CASSLAGGPSQPQHF
14,TRBV2,-,-,TRBJ1-2,TGTGCCAGCAGTGCCTCCGGGATCAACTATGGCTACACCTTC,CASSASGINYGYTF
14,TRBV19,-,-,TRBJ2-7,TGTGCCAGTAGCATGCTAGGTCCCCACCACGAGCAGTACTTC,CASSMLGPHHEQYF
14,TRBV2,-,many,TRBJ1-5,TGTGCCAGCAGTGAAAACAGGGACAATCAGCCCCAGCATTTT,CASSENRDNQPQHF
15,TRBV3-1/TRBV3-2,-,-,TRBJ1-5,TGTGCCAGCAGCCCGGGGACGGGAGGCAATCAGCCCCAGCATTTT,CASSPGTGGNQPQHF
14,TRBV2,-,few,TRBJ2-5,TGTGCCAGCAGTACAAGGGGGTCGGGTGAGACCCAGTACTTC,CASSTRGSGETQYF
20,TRBV12-2,-,-,TRBJ2-1,TGTGCAAGTCGCTTAGTAACAGCGGGGGGGCCGAACCTCTCCTACAATGAGCAGTTCTTC,CASRLVTAGGPNLSYNEQFF
15,TRBV11-2,-,once,TRBJ1-3,TGTGCCAGCAGCTTAGCAGGTTGGTCTGGAAACACCATATATTTT,CASSLAGWSGNTIYF
14,TRBV28,TRBD1,-,TRBJ1-6,TGTGCCAGCAGTCGGACAGGGGGAAATTCACCCCTCCACTTT,CASSRTGGNSPLHF
13,TRBV28,-,-,TRBJ1-5,TGTGCCAGCAGTTTTAACAGGGATCAGCCCCAGCATTTT,CASSFNRDQPQHF
15,TRBV5-4,TRBD1,-,TRBJ1-2,TGTGCCAGCAGCTGGGGAGGACAGGGGGGCTATGGCTACACCTTC,CASSWGGQGGYGYTF
14,TRBV10-3,TRBD1,-,TRBJ1-5,TGTGCCGTCCGGGACAGGGGGGGCAATCAGCCCCAGCATTTT,CAVRDRGGNQPQHF
14,TRBV30,TRBD1,many,TRBJ1-2,TGTGCCTGGGACAGGGGCGGACTTAACTATGGCTACACCTTC,CAWDRGGLNYGYTF
13,TRBV6-6,TRBD1,once,TRBJ1-1,TGTGCCAGCATCTCGACAGGGATCACTGAAGCTTTCTTT,CASISTGITEAFF
15,TRBV5-5,TRBD2,-,TRBJ2-2,TGTGCCAGCAGCAGCGGGATCGTGAACACCGGGGAGCTGTTTTTT,CASSSGIVNTGELFF
17,TRBV13,TRBD2,-,TRBJ2-5,TGTGCCAGCAGCGCGCGACTAGCGGGGGGGCAAGAAGAGACCCAGTACTTC,CASSARLAGGQEETQYF
15,TRBV30,TRBD1,-,TRBJ1-3,TGTGCCTGGAGTGTAATAGGGGGCTATGAAAACACCATATATTTT,CAWSVIGGYENTIYF
16,TRBV2,TRBD2,many,TRBJ2-3,TGTGCCAGCAGTTTAACTAGCGGGGGGGGTGCAGATACGCAGTATTTT,CASSLTSGGGADTQYF
17,TRBV28,TRBD1,-,TRBJ2-2,TGTGCCAGCAGTTTTAGTACAGGGGGCGATGGTACCGGGGAGCTGTTTTTT,CASSFSTGGDGTGELFF
14,TRBV6-5,-,-,TRBJ1-1,TGTGCCAGCAGTCGAATGACAACGAACACTGAAGCTTTCTTT,CASSRMTTNTEAFF
16,TRBV4-1,TRBD1,-,TRBJ2-1,TGCGCCAGCAGCCAAGTGGGGAAGGACAGGTACAATGAGCAGTTCTTC,CASSQVGKDRYNEQFF
15,TRBV28,-,-,TRBJ1-1,TGTGCCAGCAGTTTCTTAAGACAGGTGAACACTGAAGCTTTCTTT,CASSFLRQVNTEAFF
14,TRBV30,-,-,TRBJ1-6,TGTGCCTGGAGTGTTGGGGCGAATAATTCACCCCTCCACTTT,CAWSVGANNSPLHF
12,TRBV30,TRBD1,-,TRBJ1-2,TGTGCCTGGTTCCGGGACAGGGGGGGCTACACCTTC,CAWFRDRGGYTF
12,TRBV30,-,-,TRBJ1-2,TGTGCCTGGCAAGACAGCAACTATGGCTACACCTTC,CAWQDSNYGYTF
13,TRBV15,-,once,TRBJ1-1,TGTGCCGCCAGCATTACAGGGAACACTGAAGCTTTCTTT,CAASITGNTEAFF
13,TRBV11-2,-,-,TRBJ1-1,TGTGCCAGCAGATGGCCCCCGAACACTGAAGCTTTCTTT,CASRWPPNTEAFF
13,TRBV5-1,TRBD2,-,TRBJ2-2,TGCGCCACCAAGCTGCTAGCGGCGGGGGAGCTGTTTTTT,CATKLLAAGELFF
14,TRBV5-1,-,-,TRBJ2-1,TGCGCCAGCAGCTTGGAACAGGGCTACAATGAGCAGTTCTTC,CASSLEQGYNEQFF
13,TRBV2,-,-,TRBJ2-2,TGTGCCAGCAGTGTACAGGGAACCGGGGAGCTGTTTTTT,CASSVQGTGELFF
13,TRBV5-4,TRBD1,-,TRBJ1-5,TGTGCCAGCAGTTCAGGGGGTAATCAGCCCCAGCATTTT,CASSSGGNQPQHF
13,TRBV6-6,-,-,TRBJ1-5,TGTGCCAGCAGAGGAGGAGGCAATCAGCCCCAGCATTTT,CASRGGGNQPQHF
16,TRBV11-2,TRBD1,-,TRBJ2-2,TGTGCCAGCAGCTTAGATGGGACAGGGGGCACCGGGGAGCTGTTTTTT,CASSLDGTGGTGELFF
14,TRBV6-4,-,-,TRBJ2-5,TGTGCCAGCAGCCTGGACGGAGGTAGTGGGACCCAGTACTTC,CASSLDGGSGTQYF
14,TRBV14,-,few,TRBJ1-1,TGTGCCAGCAGCCAAGTCGACTGGAACACTGAAGCTTTCTTT,CASSQVDWNTEAFF
16,TRBV4-2,TRBD1,-,TRBJ1-3,TGTGCCAGCAGCCTTAATCAGGGGGCGTCCGGAAACACCATATATTTT,CASSLNQGASGNTIYF
13,TRBV5-4,-,-,TRBJ2-3,TGTGCCAGCAGTCTGGGACAATCCGATACGCAGTATTTT,CASSLGQSDTQYF
16,TRBV6-1,-,-,TRBJ2-3,TGTGCCAGCAGTGAAGCGGGCGGGCCCTGGGAAGATACGCAGTATTTT,CASSEAGGPWEDTQYF
15,TRBV5-1,TRBD1,-,TRBJ2-1,TGCGCCAGCAGAATTGGGACAGGGGACTACAATGAGCAGTTCTTC,CASRIGTGDYNEQFF
14,TRBV5-1,TRBD2,-,TRBJ2-3,TGCGCCAGCAGTGTGGCGGGGGGTAAAAATACGCAGTATTTT,CASSVAGGKNTQYF
15,TRBV9,-,-,TRBJ2-1,TGTGCCAGCACCGAGGGGGGGCGCCCGTACAATGAGCAGTTCTTC,CASTEGGRPYNEQFF
15,TRBV29-1,TRBD2,-,TRBJ2-3,TGCAGCGTCCAGGGACTAGCGGGGAACACAGATACGCAGTATTTT,CSVQGLAGNTDTQYF
15,TRBV7-9,TRBD2,-,TRBJ2-2,TGTGCCAGCAGCCGGGACTACCGTGACACCGGGGAGCTGTTTTTT,CASSRDYRDTGELFF
16,TRBV19,TRBD2,-,TRBJ2-1,TGTGCCAGTAGTTCTGGGGGCGCGGGGGGCTACAATGAGCAGTTCTTC,CASSSGGAGGYNEQFF